These T cell receptor beta chains were read from a single sample in a study of shared clonotypes between healthy human individuals. Sequenced by immunoSEQ multiplex PCR; TCRdb stores in-frame clones only, minus some. In the table there are more than 1 million clones, about 84% of which are singletons. Sequencing input: memory CD4+ T cells from PBMCs. Receptors originate from a man between 18 and 29 years old in good health. Some clones in this sample may be carry-over from other donors' samples. CDR3s include the opening cysteine and the closing phenylalanine or tryptophan. A D gene is named only where the DNA matches it firmly. Clone size is not always given. Where it is, it says once, few, many or a class for expanded clones.

CDR3 DNA | CDR3 protein | clone size | J gene | V gene | D gene
TGTGCCAGCAGTGACCCTAGGTTTAGCTCCTACAATGAGCAGTTCTTC | CASSDPRFSSYNEQFF | . | TRBJ2-1 | TRBV6-1 | .
TGTGCCATCAGTGGGACAGGGCCTCCGGGGGAGACCCAGTACTTC | CAISGTGPPGETQYF | . | TRBJ2-5 | TRBV10-3 | TRBD1
TGTGCCAGCTCTCCCGGGGGCGTCGGAAACACCATATATTTT | CASSPGGVGNTIYF | few | TRBJ1-3 | TRBV28 | .
TGTGCCAGCCGGACAGCCCAAGAGACCCAGTACTTC | CASRTAQETQYF | . | TRBJ2-5 | TRBV6-5 | .
TGCAGCGTTCGTCGGTTTTCGGACAGCTACGAGCAGTACTTC | CSVRRFSDSYEQYF | . | TRBJ2-7 | TRBV29-1 | .
TGTGCCAGCAGCCTATTCCTACCCCGGGCTCAGGGCACTGAAGCTTTCTTT | CASSLFLPRAQGTEAFF | . | TRBJ1-1 | TRBV2 | .
TGTGCCAGCTCGCTGACAGGGCCCACTTACGAGCAGTACTTC | CASSLTGPTYEQYF | . | TRBJ2-7 | TRBV18 | TRBD1
TGTGCCACCCGCGGGGGAGTCGACCAGCCCCAGCATTTT | CATRGGVDQPQHF | . | TRBJ1-5 | TRBV18 | .
TGTGCCAGCAGCTTGGGACTAGCGGGAGGGGAGCAGTACTTC | CASSLGLAGGEQYF | . | TRBJ2-7 | TRBV5-4 | TRBD2
TGTGCCAGCTCACCATTCTCGGATACGCAGTATTTT | CASSPFSDTQYF | . | TRBJ2-3 | TRBV18 | .
TGTGCCAGCAGGGACAGGGTAGTTGGCAATCAGCCCCAGCATTTT | CASRDRVVGNQPQHF | . | TRBJ1-5 | TRBV28 | TRBD1
TGTGCCATCAGTGATCCGAGGCGTAGCGGGGGTTACAATGAGCAGTTCTTC | CAISDPRRSGGYNEQFF | . | TRBJ2-1 | TRBV10-3 | TRBD2